The clone carrying this T cell receptor beta chain turned up a few times. Its antigen is not known. Constant-segment primers served in 5'RACE that generated TCR alpha and TCR beta cDNA libraries bearing sample barcodes and UMIs. In TCRdb, the 5' RACE reads were re-called with MiXCR into one record per CDR3 protein. The sample contains around 190,000 distinct CDR3 sequences, about a fifth of which appear only once. Germline V gene lookup returns CDR1 SGHDT and CDR2 YYEEEE. The CDR3 contains 13 residues. V lost 5 bases and J lost 4, with 10 bases in between. These data come from a study of T-cell memory formation after mild COVID-19. Study results and limitations: Clones that contracted from day 15 to 85 had balanced CD4/CD8; later expanders were CD4+ biased. Shrinking CD4+ clones resided mostly in CM and EM, and CD8+ ones in EMRA. Researchers found some responding clones in pre-infection memory, a sign that cross-reactive memory joined.

This clonotype originated in a man between 18 and 35 years old who had mild COVID-19 (a few samples of this study predate the infection). Cell type and time point are not known. J is TRBJ2-4 and V is TRBV5-6; TRBD1 is a possible D gene (6 bases). The source material was PBMCs or a T cell subset sorted from them (not recorded which). Written as DNA, the CDR3 is TGTGCCAGCAGTGACAGGCTGAAAAACATTCAGTACTTC. It translates to CASSDRLKNIQYF.